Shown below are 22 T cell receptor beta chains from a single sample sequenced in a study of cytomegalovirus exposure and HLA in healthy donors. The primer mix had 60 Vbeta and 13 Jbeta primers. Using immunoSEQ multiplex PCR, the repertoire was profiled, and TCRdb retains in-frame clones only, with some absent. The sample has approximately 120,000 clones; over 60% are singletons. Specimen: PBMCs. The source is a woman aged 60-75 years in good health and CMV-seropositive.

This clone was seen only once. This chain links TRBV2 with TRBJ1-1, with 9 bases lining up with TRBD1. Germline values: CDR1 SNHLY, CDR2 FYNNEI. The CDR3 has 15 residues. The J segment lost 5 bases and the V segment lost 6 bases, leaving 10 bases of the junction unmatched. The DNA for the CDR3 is TGTGCCAGCAGGAGGGGGTCACAGGGGGCGACTGAAGCTTTCTTT. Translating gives CASRRGSQGATEAFF.

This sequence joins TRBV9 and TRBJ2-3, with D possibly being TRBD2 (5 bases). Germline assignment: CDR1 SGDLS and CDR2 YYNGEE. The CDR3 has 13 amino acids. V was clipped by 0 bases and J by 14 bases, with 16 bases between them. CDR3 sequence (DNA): TGTGCCAGCAGCGTAGATTCGGGATGGGCTCCGTATTTT. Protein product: CASSVDSGWAPYF.

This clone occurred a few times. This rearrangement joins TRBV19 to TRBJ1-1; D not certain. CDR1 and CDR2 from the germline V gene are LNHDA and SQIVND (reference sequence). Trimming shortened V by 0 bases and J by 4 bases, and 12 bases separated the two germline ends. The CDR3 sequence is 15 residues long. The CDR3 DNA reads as TGTGCCAGTAGTATAGATCGGAGGGCCGGCACTGAAGCTTTCTTT. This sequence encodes CASSIDRRAGTEAFF.

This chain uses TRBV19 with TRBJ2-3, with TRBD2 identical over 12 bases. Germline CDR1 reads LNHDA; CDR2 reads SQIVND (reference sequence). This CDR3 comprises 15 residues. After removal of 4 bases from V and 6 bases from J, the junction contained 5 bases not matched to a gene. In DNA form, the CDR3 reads TGTGCCAGTAGTAAACGGACTAGCGGGGAGGATACGCAGTATTTT. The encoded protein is CASSKRTSGEDTQYF.

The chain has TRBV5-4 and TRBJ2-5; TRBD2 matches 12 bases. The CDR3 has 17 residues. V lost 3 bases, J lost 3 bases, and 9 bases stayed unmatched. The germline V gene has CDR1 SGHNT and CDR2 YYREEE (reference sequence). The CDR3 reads CASSSLTSGRRKETQYF. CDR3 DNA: TGTGCCAGCAGCTCGTTGACTAGCGGGAGAAGGAAAGAGACCCAGTACTTC. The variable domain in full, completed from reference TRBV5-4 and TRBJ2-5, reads ETGVTQSPTHLIKTRGQQVTLRCSSQSGHNTVSWYQQALGQGPQFIFQYYREEENGRGNFPPRFSGLQFPNYSSELNVNALELDDSALYLCASSSLTSGRRKETQYFGPGTRLLVL.

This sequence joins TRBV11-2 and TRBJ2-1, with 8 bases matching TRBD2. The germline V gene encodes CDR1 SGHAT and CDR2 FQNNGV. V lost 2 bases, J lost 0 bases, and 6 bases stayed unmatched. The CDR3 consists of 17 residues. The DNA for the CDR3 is TGTGCCAGCAGCTTACCCGGGGGGGCAGGCTCCTACAATGAGCAGTTCTTC. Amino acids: CASSLPGGAGSYNEQFF. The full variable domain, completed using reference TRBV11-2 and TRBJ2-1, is EAGVAQSPRYKIIEKRQSVAFWCNPISGHATLYWYQQILGQGPKLLIQFQNNGVVDDSQLPKDRFSAERLKGVDSTLKIQPAKLEDSAVYLCASSLPGGAGSYNEQFFGPGTRLTVL.

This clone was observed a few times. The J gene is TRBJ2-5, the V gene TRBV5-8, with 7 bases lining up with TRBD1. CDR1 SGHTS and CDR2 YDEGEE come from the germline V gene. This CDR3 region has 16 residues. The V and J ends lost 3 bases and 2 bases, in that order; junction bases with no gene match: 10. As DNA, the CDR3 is TGTGCCAGCAGCTCAGACAGGGTATCGCAACAAGAGACCCAGTACTTC. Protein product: CASSSDRVSQQETQYF.

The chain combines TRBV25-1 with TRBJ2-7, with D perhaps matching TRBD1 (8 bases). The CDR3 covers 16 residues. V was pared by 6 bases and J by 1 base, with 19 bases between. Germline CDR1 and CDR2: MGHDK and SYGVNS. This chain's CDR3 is CASRTGAWEGSYEQYF. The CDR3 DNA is TGTGCCAGCAGGACAGGGGCCTGGGAGGGTTCCTACGAGCAGTACTTC.

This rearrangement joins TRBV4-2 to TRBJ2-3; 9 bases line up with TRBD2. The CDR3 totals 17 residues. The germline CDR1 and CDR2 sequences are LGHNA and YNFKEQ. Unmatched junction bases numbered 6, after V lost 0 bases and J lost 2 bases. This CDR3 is CASSQDGAGGYTDTQYF. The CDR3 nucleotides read TGTGCCAGCAGCCAAGATGGAGCGGGGGGATACACAGATACGCAGTATTTT.

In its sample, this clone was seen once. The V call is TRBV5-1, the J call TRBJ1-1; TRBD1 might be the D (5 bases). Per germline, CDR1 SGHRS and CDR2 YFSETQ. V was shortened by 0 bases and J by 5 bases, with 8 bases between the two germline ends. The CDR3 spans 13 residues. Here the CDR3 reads CASSLEGKTEAFF. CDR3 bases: TGCGCCAGCAGCTTGGAGGGGAAGACTGAAGCTTTCTTT.

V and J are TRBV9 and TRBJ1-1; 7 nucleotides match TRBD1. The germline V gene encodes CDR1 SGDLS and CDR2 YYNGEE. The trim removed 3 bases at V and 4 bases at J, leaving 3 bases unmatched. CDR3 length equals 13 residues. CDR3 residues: CASSARQGTEAFF. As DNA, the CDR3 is TGTGCCAGCAGCGCCCGACAGGGCACTGAAGCTTTCTTT.

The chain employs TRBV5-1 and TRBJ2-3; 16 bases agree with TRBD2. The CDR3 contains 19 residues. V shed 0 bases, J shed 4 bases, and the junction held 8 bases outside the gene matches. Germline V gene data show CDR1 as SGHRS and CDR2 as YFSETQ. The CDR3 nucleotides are TGCGCCAGCAGCTTGGTGTCCGGTGGGACTAGCGGGGGGGCAGATACGCAGTATTTT. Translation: CASSLVSGGTSGGADTQYF.

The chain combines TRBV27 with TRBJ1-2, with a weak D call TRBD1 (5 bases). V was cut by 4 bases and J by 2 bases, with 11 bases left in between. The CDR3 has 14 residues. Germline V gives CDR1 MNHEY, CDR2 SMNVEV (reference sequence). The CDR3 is CASSSRTLNYGYTF. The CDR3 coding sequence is TGTGCCAGCAGTTCTCGGACACTGAACTATGGCTACACCTTC.

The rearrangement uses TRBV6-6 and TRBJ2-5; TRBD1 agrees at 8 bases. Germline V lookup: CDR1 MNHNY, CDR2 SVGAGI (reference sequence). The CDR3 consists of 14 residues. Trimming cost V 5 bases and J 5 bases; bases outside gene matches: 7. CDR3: CASSPSTGEETQYF. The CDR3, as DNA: TGTGCCAGCAGTCCGTCGACAGGGGAGGAGACCCAGTACTTC.

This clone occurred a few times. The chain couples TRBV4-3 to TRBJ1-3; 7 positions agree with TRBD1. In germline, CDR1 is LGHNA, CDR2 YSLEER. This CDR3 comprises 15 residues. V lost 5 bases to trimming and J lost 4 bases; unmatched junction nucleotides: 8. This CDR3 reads CASSYEGAQGNTIYF. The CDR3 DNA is TGCGCCAGCAGCTATGAGGGGGCGCAAGGAAACACCATATATTTT.

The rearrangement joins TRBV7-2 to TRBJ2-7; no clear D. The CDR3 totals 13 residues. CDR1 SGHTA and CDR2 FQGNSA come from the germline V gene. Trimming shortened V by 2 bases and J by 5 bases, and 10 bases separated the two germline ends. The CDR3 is CASSLRRLDEQYF. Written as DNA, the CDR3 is TGTGCCAGCAGCTTACGCAGGTTAGACGAGCAGTACTTC. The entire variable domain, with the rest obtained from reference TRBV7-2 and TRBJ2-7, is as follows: GAGVSQSPSNKVTEKGKDVELRCDPISGHTALYWYRQSLGQGLEFLIYFQGNSAPDKSGLPSDRFSAERTGGSVSTLTIQRTQQEDSAVYLCASSLRRLDEQYFGPGTRLTVT.

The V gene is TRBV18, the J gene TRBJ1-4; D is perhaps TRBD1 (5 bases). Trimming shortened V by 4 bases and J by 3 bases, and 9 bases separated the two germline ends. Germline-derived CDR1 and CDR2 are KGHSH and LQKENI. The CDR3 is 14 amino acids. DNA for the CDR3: TGTGCCAGCTCACAATCACAGGCTAATGAAAAACTGTTTTTT. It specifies CASSQSQANEKLFF. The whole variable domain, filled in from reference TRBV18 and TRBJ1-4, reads NAGVMQNPRHLVRRRGQEARLRCSPMKGHSHVYWYRQLPEEGLKFMVYLQKENIIDESGMPKERFSAEFPKEGPSILRIQQVVRGDSAAYFCASSQSQANEKLFFGSGTQLSVL.

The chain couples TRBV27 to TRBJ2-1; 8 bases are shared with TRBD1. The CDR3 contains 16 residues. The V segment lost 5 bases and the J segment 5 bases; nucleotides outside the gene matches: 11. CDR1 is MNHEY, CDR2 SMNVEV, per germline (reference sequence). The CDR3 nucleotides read TGTGCCAGCAGTCCCCCCCCGGACAGGGACCACAATGAGCAGTTCTTC. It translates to CASSPPPDRDHNEQFF.

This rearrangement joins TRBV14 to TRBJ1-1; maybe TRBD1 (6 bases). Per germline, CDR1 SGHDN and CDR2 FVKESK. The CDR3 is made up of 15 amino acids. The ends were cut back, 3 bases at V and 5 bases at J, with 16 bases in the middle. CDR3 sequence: CASSQLQGGRTEAFF. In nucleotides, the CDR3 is TGTGCCAGCAGCCAGTTACAGGGCGGTAGGACTGAAGCTTTCTTT.

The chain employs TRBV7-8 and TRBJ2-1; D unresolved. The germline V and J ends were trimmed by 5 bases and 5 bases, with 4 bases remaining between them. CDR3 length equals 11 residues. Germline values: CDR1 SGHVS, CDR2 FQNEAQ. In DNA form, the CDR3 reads TGTGCCAGCAGCCTTGACAATGAGCAGTTCTTC. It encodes CASSLDNEQFF.

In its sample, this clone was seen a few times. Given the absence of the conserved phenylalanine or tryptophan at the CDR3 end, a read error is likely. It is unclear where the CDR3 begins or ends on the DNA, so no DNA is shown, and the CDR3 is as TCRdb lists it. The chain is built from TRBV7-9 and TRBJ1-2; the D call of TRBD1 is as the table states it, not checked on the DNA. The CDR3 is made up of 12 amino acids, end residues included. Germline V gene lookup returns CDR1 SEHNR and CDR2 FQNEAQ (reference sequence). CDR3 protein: CASSLGAGTALL.

The CDR3 loop reads CASSLSTGENEKLFF. The DNA for the CDR3 is TGTGCCAGCAGCTTATCGACAGGGGAAAATGAAAAACTGTTTTTT. The gene calls are TRBV5-5 and TRBJ1-4; 8 bases are shared with TRBD1. Trimming took 2 bases from V and 5 from J; bases not matched to a gene: 5. The CDR3 has 15 amino acids. Germline values: CDR1 SGHKS, CDR2 YYEKEE (reference sequence).